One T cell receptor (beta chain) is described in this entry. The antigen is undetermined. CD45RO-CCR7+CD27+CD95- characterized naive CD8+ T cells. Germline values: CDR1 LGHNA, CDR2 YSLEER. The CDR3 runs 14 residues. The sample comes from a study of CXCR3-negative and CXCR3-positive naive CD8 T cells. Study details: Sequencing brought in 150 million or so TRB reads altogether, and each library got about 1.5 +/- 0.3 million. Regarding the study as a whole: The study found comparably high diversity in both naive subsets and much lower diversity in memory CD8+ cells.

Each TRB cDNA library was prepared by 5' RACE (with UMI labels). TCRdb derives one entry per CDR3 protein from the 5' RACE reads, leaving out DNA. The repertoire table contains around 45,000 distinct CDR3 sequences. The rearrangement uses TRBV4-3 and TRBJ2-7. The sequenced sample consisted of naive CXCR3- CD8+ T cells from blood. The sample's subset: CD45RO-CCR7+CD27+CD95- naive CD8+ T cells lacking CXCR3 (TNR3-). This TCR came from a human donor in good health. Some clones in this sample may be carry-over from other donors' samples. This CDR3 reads CASSQEAAEYEQYF.